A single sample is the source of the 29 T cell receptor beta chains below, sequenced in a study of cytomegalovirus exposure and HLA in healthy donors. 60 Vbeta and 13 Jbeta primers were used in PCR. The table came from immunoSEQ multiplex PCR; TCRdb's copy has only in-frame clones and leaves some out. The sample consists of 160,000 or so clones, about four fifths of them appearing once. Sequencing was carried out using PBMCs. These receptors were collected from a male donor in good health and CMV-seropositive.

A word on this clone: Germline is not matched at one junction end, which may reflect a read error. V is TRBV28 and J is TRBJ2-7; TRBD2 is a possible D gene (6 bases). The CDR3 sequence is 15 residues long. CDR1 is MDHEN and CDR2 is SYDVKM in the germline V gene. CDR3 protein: CASTLSIGTAYEQYF. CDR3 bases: TGTGCCAGCACTTTATCGATCGGGACTGCCTACGAGCAGTACTTC.

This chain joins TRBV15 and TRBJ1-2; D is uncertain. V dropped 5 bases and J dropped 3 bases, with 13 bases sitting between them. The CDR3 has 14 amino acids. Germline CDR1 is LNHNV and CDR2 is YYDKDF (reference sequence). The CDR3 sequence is CATSGKRTHYGYTF. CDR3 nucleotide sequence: TGTGCCACCAGCGGTAAGCGCACGCACTATGGCTACACCTTC.

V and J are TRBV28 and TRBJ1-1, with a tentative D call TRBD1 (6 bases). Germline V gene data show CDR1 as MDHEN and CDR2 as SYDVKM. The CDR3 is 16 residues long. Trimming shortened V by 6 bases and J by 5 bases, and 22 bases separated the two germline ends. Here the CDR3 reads CASRPSTGFRWTEAFF. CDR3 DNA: TGTGCCAGCAGGCCATCTACAGGGTTTCGTTGGACTGAAGCTTTCTTT. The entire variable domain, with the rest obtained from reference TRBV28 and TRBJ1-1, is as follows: DVKVTQSSRYLVKRTGEKVFLECVQDMDHENMFWYRQDPGLGLRLIYFSYDVKMKEKGDIPEGYSVSREKKERFSLILESASTNQTSMYLCASRPSTGFRWTEAFFGQGTRLTVV.

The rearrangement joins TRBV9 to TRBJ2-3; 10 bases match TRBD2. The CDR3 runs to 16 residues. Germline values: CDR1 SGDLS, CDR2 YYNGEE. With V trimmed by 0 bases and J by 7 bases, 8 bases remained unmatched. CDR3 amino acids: CASSVAEKRGGNTQYF. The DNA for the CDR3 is TGTGCCAGCAGCGTAGCTGAGAAGCGGGGGGGCAATACGCAGTATTTT.

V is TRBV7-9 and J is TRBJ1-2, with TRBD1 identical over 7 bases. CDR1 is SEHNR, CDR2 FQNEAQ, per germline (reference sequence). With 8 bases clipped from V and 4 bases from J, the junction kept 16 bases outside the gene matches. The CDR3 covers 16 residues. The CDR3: CASLATGSLWSYGYTF. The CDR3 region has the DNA TGTGCCAGCTTGGCGACAGGGTCTCTTTGGAGCTATGGCTACACCTTC. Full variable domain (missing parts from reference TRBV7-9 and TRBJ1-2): DTGVSQNPRHKITKRGQNVTFRCDPISEHNRLYWYRQTLGQGPEFLTYFQNEAQLEKSRLLSDRFSAERPKGSFSTLEIQRTEQGDSAMYLCASLATGSLWSYGYTFGSGTRLTVV.

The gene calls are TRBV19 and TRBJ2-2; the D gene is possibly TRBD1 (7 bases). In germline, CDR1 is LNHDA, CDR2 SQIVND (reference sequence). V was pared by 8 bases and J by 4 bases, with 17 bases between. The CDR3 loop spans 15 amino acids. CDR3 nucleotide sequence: TGTGCCAGTGGACAGGAGGGGTATCCCACCGGGGAGCTGTTTTTT. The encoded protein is CASGQEGYPTGELFF.

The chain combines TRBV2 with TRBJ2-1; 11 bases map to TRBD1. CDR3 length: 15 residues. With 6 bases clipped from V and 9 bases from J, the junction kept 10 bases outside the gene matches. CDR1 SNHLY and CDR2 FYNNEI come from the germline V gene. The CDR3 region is CASSQFRTGGTEQFF. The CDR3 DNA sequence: TGTGCCAGCAGCCAGTTCCGGACAGGGGGCACTGAGCAGTTCTTC.

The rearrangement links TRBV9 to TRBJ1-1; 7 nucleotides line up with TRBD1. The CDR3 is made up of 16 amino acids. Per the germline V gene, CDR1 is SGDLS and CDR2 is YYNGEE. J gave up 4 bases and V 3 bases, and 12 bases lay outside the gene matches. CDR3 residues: CASSAEGARGITEAFF. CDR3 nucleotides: TGTGCCAGCAGCGCTGAGGGGGCTCGGGGCATCACTGAAGCTTTCTTT.

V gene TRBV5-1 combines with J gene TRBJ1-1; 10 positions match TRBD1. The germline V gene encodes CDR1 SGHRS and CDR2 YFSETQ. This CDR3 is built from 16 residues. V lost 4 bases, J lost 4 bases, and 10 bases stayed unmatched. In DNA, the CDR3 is TGCGCCAGCAGCCAAGGACAGGGGGATCAGGGCACTGAAGCTTTCTTT. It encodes CASSQGQGDQGTEAFF.

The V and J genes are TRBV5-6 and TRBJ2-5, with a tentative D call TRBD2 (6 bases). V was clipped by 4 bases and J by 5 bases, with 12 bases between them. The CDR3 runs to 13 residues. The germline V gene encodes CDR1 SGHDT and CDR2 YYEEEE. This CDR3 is CASSRGGGETQYF. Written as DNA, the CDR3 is TGTGCCAGCAGCCGCGGTGGGGGGGAGACCCAGTACTTC. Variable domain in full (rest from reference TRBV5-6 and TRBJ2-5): DAGVTQSPTHLIKTRGQQVTLRCSPKSGHDTVSWYQQALGQGPQFIFQYYEEEERQRGNFPDRFSGHQFPNYSSELNVNALLLGDSALYLCASSRGGGETQYFGPGTRLLVL.

CDR3 residues: CASRSGTGGFYTGELFF. The CDR3 coding sequence is TGTGCCAGCCGTTCCGGGACAGGGGGCTTTTACACCGGGGAGCTGTTTTTT. The rearrangement joins TRBV5-8 to TRBJ2-2; TRBD1 matches at 12 bases. J gave up 3 bases and V 7 bases, and 10 bases lay outside the gene matches. The CDR3 is 17 amino acids. From germline, CDR1 is SGHTS and CDR2 YDEGEE.

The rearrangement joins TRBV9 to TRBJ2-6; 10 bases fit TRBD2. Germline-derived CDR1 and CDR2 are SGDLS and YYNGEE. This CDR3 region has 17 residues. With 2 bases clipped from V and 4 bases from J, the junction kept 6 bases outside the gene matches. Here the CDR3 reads CASSVTSGISGANVLTF. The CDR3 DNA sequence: TGTGCCAGCAGCGTTACTAGCGGGATCTCAGGGGCCAACGTCCTGACTTTC.

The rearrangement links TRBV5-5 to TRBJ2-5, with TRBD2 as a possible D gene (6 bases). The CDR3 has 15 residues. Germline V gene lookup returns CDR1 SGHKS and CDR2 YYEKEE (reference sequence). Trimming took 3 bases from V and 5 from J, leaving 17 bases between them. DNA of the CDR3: TGTGCCAGCAGCTGGGAGGCGGTGGCCGGGGAGACCCAGTACTTC. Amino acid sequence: CASSWEAVAGETQYF.

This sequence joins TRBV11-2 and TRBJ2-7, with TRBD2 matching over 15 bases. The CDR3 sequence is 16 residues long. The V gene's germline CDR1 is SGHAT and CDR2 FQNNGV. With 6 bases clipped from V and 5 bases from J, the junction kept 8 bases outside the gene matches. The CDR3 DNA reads TGTGCCAGCAGACCCGGACTAGCGGGAGGGGGGCACGAGCAGTACTTC. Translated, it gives CASRPGLAGGGHEQYF.

As DNA, the CDR3 is TGTGCCTGGAGTCGACAGCAAACTAACTATGGCTACACCTTC. Translating gives CAWSRQQTNYGYTF. The chain has TRBV30 and TRBJ1-2; possible D gene TRBD1, 5 bases. CDR1 is GTSNPN and CDR2 is SVGIG in the germline V gene (reference sequence). The V and J ends lost 2 bases and 0 bases respectively, with 10 bases between them. The CDR3 has 14 residues.

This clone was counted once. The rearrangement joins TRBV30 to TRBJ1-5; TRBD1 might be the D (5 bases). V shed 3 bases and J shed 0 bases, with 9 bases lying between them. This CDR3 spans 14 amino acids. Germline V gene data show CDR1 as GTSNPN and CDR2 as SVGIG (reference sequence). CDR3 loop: CAWSAGLSNQPQHF. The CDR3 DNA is TGTGCCTGGAGCGCGGGACTTAGCAATCAGCCCCAGCATTTT.

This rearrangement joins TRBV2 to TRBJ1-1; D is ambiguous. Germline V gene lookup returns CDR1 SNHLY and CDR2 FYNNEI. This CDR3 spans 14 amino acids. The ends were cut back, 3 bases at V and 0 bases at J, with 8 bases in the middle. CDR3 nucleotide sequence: TGTGCCAGCAGTGAGCAAAACATGAACACTGAAGCTTTCTTT. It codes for CASSEQNMNTEAFF.

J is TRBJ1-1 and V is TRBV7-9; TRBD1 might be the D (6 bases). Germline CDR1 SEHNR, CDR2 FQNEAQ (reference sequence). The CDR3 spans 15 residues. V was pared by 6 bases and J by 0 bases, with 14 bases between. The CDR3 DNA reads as TGTGCCAGCAGTCACCTTACAGGGCTGAACACTGAAGCTTTCTTT. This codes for CASSHLTGLNTEAFF.

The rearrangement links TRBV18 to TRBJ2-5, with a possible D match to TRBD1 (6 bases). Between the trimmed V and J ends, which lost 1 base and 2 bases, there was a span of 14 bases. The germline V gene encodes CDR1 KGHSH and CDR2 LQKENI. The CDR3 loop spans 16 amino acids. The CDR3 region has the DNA TGTGCCAGCTCACCACTAACAGGGCTTGGTCAAGAGACCCAGTACTTC. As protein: CASSPLTGLGQETQYF.

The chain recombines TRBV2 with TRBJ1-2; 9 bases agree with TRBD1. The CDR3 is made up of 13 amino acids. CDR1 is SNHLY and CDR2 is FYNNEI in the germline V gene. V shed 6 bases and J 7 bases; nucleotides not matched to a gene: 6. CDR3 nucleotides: TGTGCCAGCAGCTCACAGGGGGCACGTGGCTACACCTTC. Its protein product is CASSSQGARGYTF. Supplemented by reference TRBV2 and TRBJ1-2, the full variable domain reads EPEVTQTPSHQVTQMGQEVILRCVPISNHLYFYWYRQILGQKVEFLVSFYNNEISEKSEIFDDQFSVERPDGSNFTLKIRSTKLEDSAMYFCASSSQGARGYTFGSGTRLTVV.

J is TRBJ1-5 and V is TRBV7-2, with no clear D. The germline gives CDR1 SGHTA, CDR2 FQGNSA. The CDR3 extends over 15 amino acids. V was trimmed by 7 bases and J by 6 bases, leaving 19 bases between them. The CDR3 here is CASNPPRVVGQPQHF. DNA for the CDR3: TGTGCCAGCAACCCACCGAGGGTTGTCGGTCAGCCCCAGCATTTT.

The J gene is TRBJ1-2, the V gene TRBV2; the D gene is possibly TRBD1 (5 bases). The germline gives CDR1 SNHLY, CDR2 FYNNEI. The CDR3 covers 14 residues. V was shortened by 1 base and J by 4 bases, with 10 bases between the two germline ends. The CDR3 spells CASSEVGVPYGYTF. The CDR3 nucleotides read TGTGCCAGCAGTGAAGTAGGGGTCCCCTATGGCTACACCTTC.

This chain's CDR3 is CSVSQLAGVGEQFF. CDR3 bases: TGCAGCGTCTCCCAACTAGCGGGAGTGGGTGAGCAGTTCTTC. The chain links TRBV29-1 to TRBJ2-1, with TRBD2 matching over 11 bases. Trimming at V came to 6 bases and at J to 9 bases, leaving 10 bases not matched to a gene. Germline loops: CDR1 SQVTM, CDR2 ANQGSEA. This CDR3 region has 14 residues.

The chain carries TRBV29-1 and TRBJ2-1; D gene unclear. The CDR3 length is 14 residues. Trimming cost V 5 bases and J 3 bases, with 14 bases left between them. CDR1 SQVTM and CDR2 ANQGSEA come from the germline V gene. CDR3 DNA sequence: TGCAGCGTTAACGAACGGAGCTTCTACAATGAGCAGTTCTTC. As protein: CSVNERSFYNEQFF.

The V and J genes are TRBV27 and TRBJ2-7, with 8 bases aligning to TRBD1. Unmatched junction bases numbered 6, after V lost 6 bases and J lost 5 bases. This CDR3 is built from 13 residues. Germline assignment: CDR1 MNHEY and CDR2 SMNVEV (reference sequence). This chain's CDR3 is CASRQGAMNEQYF. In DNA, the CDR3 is TGTGCCAGCAGGCAGGGGGCAATGAACGAGCAGTACTTC.

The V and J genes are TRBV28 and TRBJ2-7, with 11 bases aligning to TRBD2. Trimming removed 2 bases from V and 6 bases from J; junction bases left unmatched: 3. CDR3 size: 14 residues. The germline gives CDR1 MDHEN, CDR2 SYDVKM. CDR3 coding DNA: TGTGCCAGCAGTTTACTAGCGGGAGGTTCCGAGCAGTACTTC. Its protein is CASSLLAGGSEQYF. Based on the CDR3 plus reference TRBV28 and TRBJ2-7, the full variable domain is DVKVTQSSRYLVKRTGEKVFLECVQDMDHENMFWYRQDPGLGLRLIYFSYDVKMKEKGDIPEGYSVSREKKERFSLILESASTNQTSMYLCASSLLAGGSEQYFGPGTRLTVT.

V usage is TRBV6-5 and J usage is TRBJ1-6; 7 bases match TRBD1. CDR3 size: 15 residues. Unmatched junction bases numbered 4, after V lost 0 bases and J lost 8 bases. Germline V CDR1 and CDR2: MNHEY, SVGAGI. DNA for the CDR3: TGTGCCAGCAGTTACTCGACAGGGTCCCATTCACCCCTCCACTTT. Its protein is CASSYSTGSHSPLHF.

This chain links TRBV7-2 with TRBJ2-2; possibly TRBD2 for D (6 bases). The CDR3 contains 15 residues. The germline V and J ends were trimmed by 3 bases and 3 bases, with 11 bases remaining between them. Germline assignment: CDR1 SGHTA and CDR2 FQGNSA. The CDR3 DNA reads TGTGCCAGCAGCTTGGTGGCGGGGTACACCGGGGAGCTGTTTTTT. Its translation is CASSLVAGYTGELFF.

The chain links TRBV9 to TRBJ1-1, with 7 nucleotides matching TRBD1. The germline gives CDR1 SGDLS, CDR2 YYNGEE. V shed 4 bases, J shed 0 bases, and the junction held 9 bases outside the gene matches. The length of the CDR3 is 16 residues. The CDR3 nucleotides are TGTGCCAGCAGCCCCAAAGGAGGGGGCCTGAACACTGAAGCTTTCTTT. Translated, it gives CASSPKGGGLNTEAFF. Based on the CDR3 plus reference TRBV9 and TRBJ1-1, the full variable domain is DSGVTQTPKHLITATGQRVTLRCSPRSGDLSVYWYQQSLDQGLQFLIQYYNGEERAKGNILERFSAQQFPDLHSELNLSSLELGDSALYFCASSPKGGGLNTEAFFGQGTRLTVV.